This paragraph reports one T cell receptor (beta chain). Its antigen remains unidentified. These data belong to a study of T cell repertoires in cytomegalovirus infection. TCRdb used MiXCR to reprocess the reads, holding one entry per CDR3 protein. The profile shows a few hundred thousand distinct CDR3 sequences, roughly 42% of them singletons. CDR1 is DFQATT, CDR2 SNEGSKA, per germline (reference sequence). V shed 0 bases and J shed 9 bases, with 9 bases lying between them. The CDR3 loop spans 12 amino acids. Study results and caveats: HLA-C-restricted, CMV-specific TCR beta clonotypes were dominant ex vivo.

This material consisted of cultured PBMCs, taken from culture after CMV antigen stimulation. The chain joins TRBV20-1 to TRBJ2-1; the D is unclear. The sequence came from a human donor in good health (CMV status not recorded). Some clones in this sample may be carry-over from other donors' samples. CDR3 loop: CSARDGVSEQFF. The CDR3 DNA reads TGCAGTGCTAGAGATGGCGTCAGTGAGCAGTTCTTC.